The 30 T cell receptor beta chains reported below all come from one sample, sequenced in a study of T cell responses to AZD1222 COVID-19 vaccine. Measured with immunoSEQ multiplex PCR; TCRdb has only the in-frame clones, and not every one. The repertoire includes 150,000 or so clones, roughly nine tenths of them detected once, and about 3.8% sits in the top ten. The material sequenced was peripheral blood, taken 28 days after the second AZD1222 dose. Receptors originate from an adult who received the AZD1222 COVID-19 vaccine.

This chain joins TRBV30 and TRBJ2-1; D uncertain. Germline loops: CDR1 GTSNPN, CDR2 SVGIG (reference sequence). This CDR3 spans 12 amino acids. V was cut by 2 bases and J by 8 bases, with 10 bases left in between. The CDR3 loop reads CAWSPSVHEQFF. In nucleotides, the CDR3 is TGTGCCTGGAGTCCTAGTGTCCATGAGCAGTTCTTC.

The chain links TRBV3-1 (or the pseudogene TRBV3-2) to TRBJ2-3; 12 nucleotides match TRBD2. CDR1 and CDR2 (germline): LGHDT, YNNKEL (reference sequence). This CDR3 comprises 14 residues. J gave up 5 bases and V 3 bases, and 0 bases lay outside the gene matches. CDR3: CASSQTSGRDTQYF. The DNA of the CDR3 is TGTGCCAGCAGCCAGACTAGCGGGAGAGATACGCAGTATTTT.

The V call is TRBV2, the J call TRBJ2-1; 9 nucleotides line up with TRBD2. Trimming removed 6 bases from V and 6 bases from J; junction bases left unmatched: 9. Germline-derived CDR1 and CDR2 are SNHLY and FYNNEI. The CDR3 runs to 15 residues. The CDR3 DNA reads TGTGCCAGCAGCAGGGAGCGGGAGGCCCTCAATGAGCAGTTCTTC. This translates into CASSREREALNEQFF.

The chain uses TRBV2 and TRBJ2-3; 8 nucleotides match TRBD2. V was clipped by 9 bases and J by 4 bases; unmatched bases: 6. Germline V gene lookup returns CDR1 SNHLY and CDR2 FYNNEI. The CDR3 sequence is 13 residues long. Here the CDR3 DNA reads TGTGCCAGTCAGACTAGCGTTGCAGATACGCAGTATTTT. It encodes CASQTSVADTQYF.

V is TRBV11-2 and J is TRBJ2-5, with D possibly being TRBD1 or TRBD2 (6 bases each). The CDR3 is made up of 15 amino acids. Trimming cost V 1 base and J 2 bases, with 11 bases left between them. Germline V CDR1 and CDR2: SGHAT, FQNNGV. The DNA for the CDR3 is TGTGCCAGCAGCTTAGGCTCGGGGGCTCAAGAGACCCAGTACTTC. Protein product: CASSLGSGAQETQYF.

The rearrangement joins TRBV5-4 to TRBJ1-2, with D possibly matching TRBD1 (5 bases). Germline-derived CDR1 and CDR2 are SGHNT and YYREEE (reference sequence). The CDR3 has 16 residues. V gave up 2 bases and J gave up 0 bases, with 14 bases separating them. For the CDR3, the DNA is TGTGCCAGCAGCTTAGGTCAGGGTGGGACTAACTATGGCTACACCTTC. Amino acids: CASSLGQGGTNYGYTF.

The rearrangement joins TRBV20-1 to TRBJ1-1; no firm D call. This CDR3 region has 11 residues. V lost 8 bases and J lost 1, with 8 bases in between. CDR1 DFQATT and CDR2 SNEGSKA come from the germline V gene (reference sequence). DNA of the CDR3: TGCAGTCCCCGGGCGAACACTGAAGCTTTCTTT. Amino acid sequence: CSPRANTEAFF.

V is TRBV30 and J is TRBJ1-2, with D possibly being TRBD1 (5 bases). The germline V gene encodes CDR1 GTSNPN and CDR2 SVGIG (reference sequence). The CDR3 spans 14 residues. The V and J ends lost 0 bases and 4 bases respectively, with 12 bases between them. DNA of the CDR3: TGTGCCTGGAGTGTCTTTGGGGGGAGCTATGGCTACACCTTC. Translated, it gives CAWSVFGGSYGYTF.

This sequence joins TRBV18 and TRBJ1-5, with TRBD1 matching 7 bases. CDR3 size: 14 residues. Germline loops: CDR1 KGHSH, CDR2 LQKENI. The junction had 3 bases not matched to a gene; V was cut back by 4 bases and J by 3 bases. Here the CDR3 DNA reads TGTGCCAGCTCACTAGACAGGGTCAATCAGCCCCAGCATTTT. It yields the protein CASSLDRVNQPQHF.

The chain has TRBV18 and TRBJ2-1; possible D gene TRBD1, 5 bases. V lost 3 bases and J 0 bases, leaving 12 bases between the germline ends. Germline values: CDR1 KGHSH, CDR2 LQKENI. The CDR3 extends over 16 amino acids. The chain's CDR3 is CASSPVTGSSYNEQFF. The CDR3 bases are TGTGCCAGCTCACCCGTCACAGGAAGCTCCTACAATGAGCAGTTCTTC.

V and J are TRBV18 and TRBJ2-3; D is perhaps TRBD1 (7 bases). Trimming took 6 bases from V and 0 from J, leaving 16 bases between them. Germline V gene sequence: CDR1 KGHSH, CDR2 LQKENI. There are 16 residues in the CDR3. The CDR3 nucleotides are TGTGCCAGCTCGCCGCCGACAGGGACTAGCACAGATACGCAGTATTTT. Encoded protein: CASSPPTGTSTDTQYF.

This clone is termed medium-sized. This CDR3 reads CASSLVSGLDTEAFF. In nucleotides, the CDR3 is TGTGCCAGCAGCTTAGTTTCGGGTTTGGACACTGAAGCTTTCTTT. V gene TRBV7-6 combines with J gene TRBJ1-1, with unresolved D. CDR3 length equals 15 residues. In germline, CDR1 is SGHVS, CDR2 FNYEAQ. Trimming shortened V by 1 base and J by 3 bases, and 12 bases separated the two germline ends.

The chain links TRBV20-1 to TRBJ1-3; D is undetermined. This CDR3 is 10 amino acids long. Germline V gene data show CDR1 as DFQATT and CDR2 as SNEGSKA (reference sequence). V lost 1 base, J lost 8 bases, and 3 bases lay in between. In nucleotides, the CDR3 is TGCAGTGCTAGAGGCGACACCATATATTTT. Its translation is CSARGDTIYF.

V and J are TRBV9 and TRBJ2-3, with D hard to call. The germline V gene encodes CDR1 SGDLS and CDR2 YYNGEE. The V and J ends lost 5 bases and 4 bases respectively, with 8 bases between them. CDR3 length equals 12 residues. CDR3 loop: CASRLTSDTQYF. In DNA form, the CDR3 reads TGTGCCAGCAGGCTGACCTCAGATACGCAGTATTTT.

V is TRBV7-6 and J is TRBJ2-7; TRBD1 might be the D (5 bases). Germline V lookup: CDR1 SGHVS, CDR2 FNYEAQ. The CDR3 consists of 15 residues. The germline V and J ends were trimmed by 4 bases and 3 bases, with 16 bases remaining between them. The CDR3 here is CASSYPPGPDYEQYF. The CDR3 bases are TGTGCCAGCAGCTACCCCCCAGGGCCTGACTACGAGCAGTACTTC.

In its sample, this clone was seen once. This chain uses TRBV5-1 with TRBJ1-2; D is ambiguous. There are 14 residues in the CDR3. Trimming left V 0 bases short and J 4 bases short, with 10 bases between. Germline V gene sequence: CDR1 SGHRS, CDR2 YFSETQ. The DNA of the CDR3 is TGCGCCAGCAGCTTGGCCGTTTCGGGCTATGGCTACACCTTC. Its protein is CASSLAVSGYGYTF.

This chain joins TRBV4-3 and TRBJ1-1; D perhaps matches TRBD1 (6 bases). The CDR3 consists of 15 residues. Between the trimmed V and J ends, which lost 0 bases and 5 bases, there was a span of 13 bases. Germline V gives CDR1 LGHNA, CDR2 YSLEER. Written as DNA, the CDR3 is TGCGCCAGCAGCCAAGATCCCCAGGGGACAACTGAAGCTTTCTTT. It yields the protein CASSQDPQGTTEAFF.

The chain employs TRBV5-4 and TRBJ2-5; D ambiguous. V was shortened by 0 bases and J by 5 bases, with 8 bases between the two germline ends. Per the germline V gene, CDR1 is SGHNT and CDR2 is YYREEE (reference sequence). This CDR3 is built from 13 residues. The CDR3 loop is CASSLGGRETQYF. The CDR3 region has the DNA TGTGCCAGCAGCTTGGGGGGTCGGGAGACCCAGTACTTC. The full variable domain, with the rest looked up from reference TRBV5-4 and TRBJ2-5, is ETGVTQSPTHLIKTRGQQVTLRCSSQSGHNTVSWYQQALGQGPQFIFQYYREEENGRGNFPPRFSGLQFPNYSSELNVNALELDDSALYLCASSLGGRETQYFGPGTRLLVL.

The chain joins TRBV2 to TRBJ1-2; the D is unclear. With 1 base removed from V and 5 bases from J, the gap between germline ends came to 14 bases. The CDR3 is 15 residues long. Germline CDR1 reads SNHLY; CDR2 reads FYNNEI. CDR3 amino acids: CASSEEDGSVYGYTF. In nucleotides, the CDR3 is TGTGCCAGCAGTGAAGAGGACGGATCCGTTTATGGCTACACCTTC.

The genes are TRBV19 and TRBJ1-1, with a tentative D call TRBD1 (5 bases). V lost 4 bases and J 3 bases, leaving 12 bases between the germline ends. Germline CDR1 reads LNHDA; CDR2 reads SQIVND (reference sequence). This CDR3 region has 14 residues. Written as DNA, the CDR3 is TGTGCCAGTAGTACCCCCGGCAGGGACACTGAAGCTTTCTTT. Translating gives CASSTPGRDTEAFF.

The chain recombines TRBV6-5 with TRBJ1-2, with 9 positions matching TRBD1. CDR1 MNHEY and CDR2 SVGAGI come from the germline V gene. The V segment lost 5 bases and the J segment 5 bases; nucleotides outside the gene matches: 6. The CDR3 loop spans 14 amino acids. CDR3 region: CASSTDRGSYGYTF. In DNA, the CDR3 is TGTGCCAGCAGTACGGACAGGGGAAGTTATGGCTACACCTTC.

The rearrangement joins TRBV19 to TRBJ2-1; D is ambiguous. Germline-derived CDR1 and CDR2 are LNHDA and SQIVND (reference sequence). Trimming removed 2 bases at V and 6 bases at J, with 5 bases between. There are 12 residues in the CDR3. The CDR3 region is CASSIKINEQFF. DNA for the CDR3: TGTGCCAGTAGTATAAAGATCAATGAGCAGTTCTTC.

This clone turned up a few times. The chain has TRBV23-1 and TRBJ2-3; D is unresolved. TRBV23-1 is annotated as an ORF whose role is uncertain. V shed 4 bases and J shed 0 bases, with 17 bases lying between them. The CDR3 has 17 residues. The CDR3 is CASSLTRRRASTDTQYF. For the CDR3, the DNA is TGCGCCAGCAGTCTCACCCGACGTAGGGCTAGCACAGATACGCAGTATTTT.

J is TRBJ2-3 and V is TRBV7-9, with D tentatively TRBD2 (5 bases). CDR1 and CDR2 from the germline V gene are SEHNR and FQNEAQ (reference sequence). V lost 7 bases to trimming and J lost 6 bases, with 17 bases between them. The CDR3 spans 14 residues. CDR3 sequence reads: CASNGGSIRDTQYF. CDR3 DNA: TGTGCCAGCAACGGCGGGTCAATTCGGGATACGCAGTATTTT.

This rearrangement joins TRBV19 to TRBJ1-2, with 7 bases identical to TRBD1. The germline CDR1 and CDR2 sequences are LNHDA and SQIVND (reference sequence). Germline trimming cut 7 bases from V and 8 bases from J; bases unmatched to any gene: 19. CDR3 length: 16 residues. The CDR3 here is CASTRIRGEGAEGYTF. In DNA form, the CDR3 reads TGTGCCAGTACGAGAATCCGTGGGGAGGGGGCCGAAGGCTACACCTTC.

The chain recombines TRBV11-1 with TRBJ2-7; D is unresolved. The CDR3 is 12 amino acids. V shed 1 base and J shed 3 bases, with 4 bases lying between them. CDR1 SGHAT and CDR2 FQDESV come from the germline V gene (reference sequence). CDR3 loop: CASSLGRYEQYF. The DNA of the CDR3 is TGTGCCAGCAGCTTAGGCCGCTACGAGCAGTACTTC.

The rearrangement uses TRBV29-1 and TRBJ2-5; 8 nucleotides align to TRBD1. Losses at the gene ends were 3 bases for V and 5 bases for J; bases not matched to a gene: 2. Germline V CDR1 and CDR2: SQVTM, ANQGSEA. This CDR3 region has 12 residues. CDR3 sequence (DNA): TGCAGCGTTGACAGGGGGCAGGAGACCCAGTACTTC. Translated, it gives CSVDRGQETQYF.

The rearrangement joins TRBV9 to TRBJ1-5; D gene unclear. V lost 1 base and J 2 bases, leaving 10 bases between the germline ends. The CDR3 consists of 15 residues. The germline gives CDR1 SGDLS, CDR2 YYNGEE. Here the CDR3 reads CASSVIPMGNQPQHF. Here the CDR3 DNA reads TGTGCCAGCAGCGTAATCCCTATGGGCAATCAGCCCCAGCATTTT.

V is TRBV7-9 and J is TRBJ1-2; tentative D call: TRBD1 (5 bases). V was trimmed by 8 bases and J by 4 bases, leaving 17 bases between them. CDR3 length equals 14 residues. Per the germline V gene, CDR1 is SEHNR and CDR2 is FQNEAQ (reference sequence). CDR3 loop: CASGRNMGGYGYTF. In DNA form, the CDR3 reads TGTGCCAGCGGACGAAACATGGGGGGCTATGGCTACACCTTC.

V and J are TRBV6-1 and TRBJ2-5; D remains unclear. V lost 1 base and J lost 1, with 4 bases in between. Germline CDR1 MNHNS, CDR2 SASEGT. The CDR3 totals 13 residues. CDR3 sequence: CASSEGTQETQYF. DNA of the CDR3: TGTGCCAGCAGTGAAGGGACCCAAGAGACCCAGTACTTC.